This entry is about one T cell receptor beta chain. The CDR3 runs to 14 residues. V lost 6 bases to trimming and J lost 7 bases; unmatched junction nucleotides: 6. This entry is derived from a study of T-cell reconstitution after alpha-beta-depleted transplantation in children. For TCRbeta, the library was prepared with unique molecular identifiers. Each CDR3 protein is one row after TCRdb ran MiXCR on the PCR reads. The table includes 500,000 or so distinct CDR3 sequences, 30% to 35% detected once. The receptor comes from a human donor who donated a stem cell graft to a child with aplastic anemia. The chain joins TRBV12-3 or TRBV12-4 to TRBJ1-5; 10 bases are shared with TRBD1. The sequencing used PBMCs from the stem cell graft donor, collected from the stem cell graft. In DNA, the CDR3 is TGTGCCAGCAGCGACAGGGGGCTATTCCAGCCCCAGCATTTT. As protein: CASSDRGLFQPQHF.